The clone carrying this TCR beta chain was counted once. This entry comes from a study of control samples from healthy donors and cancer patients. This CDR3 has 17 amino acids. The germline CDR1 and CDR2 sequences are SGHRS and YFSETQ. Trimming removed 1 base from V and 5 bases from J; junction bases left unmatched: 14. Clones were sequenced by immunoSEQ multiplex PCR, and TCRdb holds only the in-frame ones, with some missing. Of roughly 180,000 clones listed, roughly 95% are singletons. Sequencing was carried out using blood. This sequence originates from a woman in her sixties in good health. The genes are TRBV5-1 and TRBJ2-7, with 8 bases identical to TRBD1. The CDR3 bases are TGCGCCAGCAGCTTGAGAGTTCCACGAGGACAGGGTAACGAGCAGTACTTC. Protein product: CASSLRVPRGQGNEQYF.